These 8 T cell receptor beta chains came from one sample sequenced in a study of radiation and T cells in renal cell carcinoma. Time point specified: baseline pretreatment blood. As to treatment: 15 Gy SBRT to primary tumor, nephrectomy 4 weeks later. Repertoires were generated with immunoSEQ multiplex PCR, while TCRdb's copy carries only in-frame clones and drops some. Of around 140,000 clones listed, roughly 85% are singletons. The source material was blood, sampled from a patient whose treatment included radiotherapy and nephrectomy. The receptors were sampled from a woman between 50 and 59 years old with renal cell carcinoma.

This clone was detected once. The J gene is TRBJ2-7, the V gene TRBV5-4, with TRBD2 matching 8 bases. Trimming cost V 4 bases and J 5 bases; bases outside gene matches: 11. This CDR3 region has 15 residues. The germline gives CDR1 SGHNT, CDR2 YYREEE (reference sequence). CDR3 coding DNA: TGTGCCAGCAGCCCGAGGACTAGCCGATTGGACGAGCAGTACTTC. This sequence encodes CASSPRTSRLDEQYF. Based on the CDR3 plus reference TRBV5-4 and TRBJ2-7, the full variable domain is ETGVTQSPTHLIKTRGQQVTLRCSSQSGHNTVSWYQQALGQGPQFIFQYYREEENGRGNFPPRFSGLQFPNYSSELNVNALELDDSALYLCASSPRTSRLDEQYFGPGTRLTVT.

The chain joins TRBV18 to TRBJ2-7; 7 bases map to TRBD2. The V and J ends lost 8 bases and 2 bases, in that order; junction bases with no gene match: 9. Germline CDR1 reads KGHSH; CDR2 reads LQKENI. The CDR3 runs 14 residues. As DNA, the CDR3 is TGTGCCAGCCTGGCAGCGCGGGAGCCCTACGAGCAGTACTTC. Translation gives CASLAAREPYEQYF.

The gene calls are TRBV25-1 and TRBJ1-2; a possible D gene is TRBD1 (5 bases). Trimming shortened V by 5 bases and J by 5 bases, and 15 bases separated the two germline ends. The CDR3 totals 14 residues. Germline V lookup: CDR1 MGHDK, CDR2 SYGVNS. Written as DNA, the CDR3 is TGTGCCAGCAGTTGGGGCAGCGAAGGGTATGGCTACACCTTC. Translation gives CASSWGSEGYGYTF.

The chain recombines TRBV27 with TRBJ2-7, with TRBD2 as a possible D gene (6 bases). V lost 5 bases, J lost 2 bases, and 16 bases lay in between. The length of the CDR3 is 15 residues. Germline values: CDR1 MNHEY, CDR2 SMNVEV (reference sequence). The CDR3 is CASSPAGTPTYEQYF. The CDR3, as DNA: TGTGCCAGCAGTCCTGCCGGGACTCCCACCTACGAGCAGTACTTC.

The CDR3, as DNA: TGTGCCAGCAGTGAAGAAGGCTCAAGGGCCTATGGCTACACCTTC. Translating gives CASSEEGSRAYGYTF. The J gene is TRBJ1-2, the V gene TRBV6-1; D not certain. This CDR3 region has 15 residues. CDR1 MNHNS and CDR2 SASEGT come from the germline V gene. Deletions cut 1 base from V and 4 bases from J, with 13 bases between.

J is TRBJ1-2 and V is TRBV6-6; 7 bases are a match to TRBD1. V shed 5 bases and J 7 bases; nucleotides not matched to a gene: 7. Per the germline V gene, CDR1 is MNHNY and CDR2 is SVGAGI (reference sequence). The CDR3 covers 13 residues. The CDR3 DNA reads as TGTGCCAGCAGTCCGGACAGGAATGCTGGCTACACCTTC. Protein sequence: CASSPDRNAGYTF.

This clone has a handful of counts. The chain couples TRBV5-1 to TRBJ1-1; D gene uncertain. Germline CDR1 and CDR2: SGHRS and YFSETQ. Trimming removed 5 bases at V and 1 base at J, with 9 bases between. CDR3 length equals 13 residues. The CDR3 here is CASSLGRNTEAFF. The CDR3 coding sequence is TGCGCCAGCAGTCTAGGGCGGAACACTGAAGCTTTCTTT.

This rearrangement joins TRBV27 to TRBJ2-7; no firm D call. The CDR3 runs to 14 residues. Germline V gives CDR1 MNHEY, CDR2 SMNVEV (reference sequence). The V end lost 5 bases, the J end lost 1 base, and 12 bases lay between the germline ends. The CDR3 region has the DNA TGTGCCAGCAGTCCTACCTATAGTTCCTACGAGCAGTACTTC. Its protein is CASSPTYSSYEQYF.